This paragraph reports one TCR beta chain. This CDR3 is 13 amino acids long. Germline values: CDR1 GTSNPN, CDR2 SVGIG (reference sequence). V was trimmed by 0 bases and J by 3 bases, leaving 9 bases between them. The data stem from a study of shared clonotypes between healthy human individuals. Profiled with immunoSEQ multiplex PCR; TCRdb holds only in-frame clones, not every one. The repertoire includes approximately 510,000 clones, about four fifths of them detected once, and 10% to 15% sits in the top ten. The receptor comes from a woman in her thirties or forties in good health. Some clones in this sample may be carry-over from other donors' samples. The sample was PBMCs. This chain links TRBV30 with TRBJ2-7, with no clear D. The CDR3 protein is CAWSVGLGYEQYF. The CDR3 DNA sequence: TGTGCCTGGAGTGTAGGCCTTGGCTACGAGCAGTACTTC.